The 25 T cell receptor beta chains below all came from one sample that was sequenced in a study of T cell repertoires in cytomegalovirus infection (dated by TCRdb to between 2018 and 2021). The antigens of these receptors remain unknown. In light of the paper, this sample's treatment or condition label describes: in vitro stimulation with specific CMV peptide epitopes to enrich CMV-specific T cells. Instrument used: Illumina HiSeq 1500. Starting from the raw public reads, TCRdb applied fastp trimming at Q25, assembled clones with MiXCR and retained in-frame beta chains. Under each unique CDR3 protein, matching rows form one entry showing the most common genes and DNA. The table for this sample lists about 70,000 distinct CDR3 sequences; around 20% of them were counted only once. The ten largest account for roughly 63% of the sample. Source: CD8+ T cells from cultured PBMCs, taken from culture after CMV antigen stimulation. All receptors derive from a human donor in good health (CMV status not recorded). Some clones in this sample may be carry-over from other donors' samples.

This clonotype has a count of ten or more. The chain combines TRBV12-3 or TRBV12-4 with TRBJ1-1; D uncertain. The V end lost 5 bases, the J end lost 0 bases, and 10 bases lay between the germline ends. This CDR3 is built from 14 residues. The CDR3 nucleotides read TGTGCCAGCAGTCTACTTGCTATGAACACTGAAGCTTTCTTT. Its translation is CASSLLAMNTEAFF.

The chain has TRBV27 and TRBJ2-3, with 9 bases lining up with TRBD2. Germline V CDR1 and CDR2: MNHEY, SMNVEV (reference sequence). The V segment lost 6 bases and the J segment 0 bases; nucleotides outside the gene matches: 4. The CDR3 spans 15 residues. CDR3 nucleotide sequence: TGTGCCAGCAGACGACTAGCGGAAAGCACAGATACGCAGTATTTT. Translating it yields CASRRLAESTDTQYF.

This clonotype has just a few counts. V gene TRBV4-1 combines with J gene TRBJ1-1, with D unclear. The V end lost 0 bases, the J end lost 1 base, and 6 bases lay between the germline ends. This CDR3 is 14 amino acids long. Germline loops: CDR1 MGHRA, CDR2 YSYEKL. DNA of the CDR3: TGCGCCAGCAGCCAAGAATGGGGGAACACTGAAGCTTTCTTT. As protein: CASSQEWGNTEAFF.

There are a few counts of this clonotype. This sequence joins TRBV27 and TRBJ1-2, with TRBD1 matching over 8 bases. Germline assignment: CDR1 MNHEY and CDR2 SMNVEV (reference sequence). The CDR3 is 14 residues long. Trimming removed 6 bases from V and 7 bases from J; junction bases left unmatched: 10. The CDR3 spells CASSARTGTGGYTF. The CDR3 nucleotides read TGTGCCAGCAGCGCCAGGACAGGGACGGGTGGCTACACCTTC.

This clonotype was seen more than once but under ten times. The gene calls are TRBV6-6 and TRBJ2-4, with D possibly being TRBD1 (6 bases). CDR3 size: 15 residues. The germline gives CDR1 MNHNY, CDR2 SVGAGI (reference sequence). Trimming took off 6 bases at V and 1 base at J, with 13 bases between the two ends. The CDR3 loop reads CASSYTGSAKNIQYF. The CDR3 coding sequence is TGTGCCAGCAGCTACACAGGGAGTGCCAAAAACATTCAGTACTTC.

This clonotype was seen a handful of times. The chain carries TRBV4-1 and TRBJ1-1; D may be TRBD1 (5 bases). This CDR3 contains 15 residues. V dropped 4 bases and J dropped 2 bases, with 14 bases sitting between them. Germline V CDR1 and CDR2: MGHRA, YSYEKL. The CDR3 reads CASSLELQGNTEAFF. The CDR3 region has the DNA TGCGCCAGCAGCCTGGAATTGCAGGGAAACACTGAAGCTTTCTTT.

The chain employs TRBV10-3 and TRBJ1-6; D gene unclear. The CDR3 is made up of 16 amino acids. Germline values: CDR1 ENHRY, CDR2 SYGVKD. Trimming took off 4 bases at V and 9 bases at J, with 19 bases between the two ends. CDR3 loop: CAISGEGIDLSSPLHF. DNA for the CDR3: TGTGCCATCAGTGGGGAGGGAATAGATTTGAGTTCACCCCTCCACTTT.

This clonotype was seen only a few times. The CDR3 reads CASRIRGSNQPQHF. The CDR3 coding sequence is TGTGCCAGCAGAATCCGGGGATCCAATCAGCCCCAGCATTTT. This sequence joins TRBV6-1 and TRBJ1-5; D is unclear. Germline V gives CDR1 MNHNS, CDR2 SASEGT. V lost 6 bases and J 3 bases, leaving 12 bases between the germline ends. The CDR3 has 14 residues.

This clonotype was seen a handful of times. J is TRBJ2-1 and V is TRBV4-1, with D uncertain. The germline CDR1 and CDR2 sequences are MGHRA and YSYEKL. The V end was cut by 0 bases, the J end by 4 bases, with 13 bases between. The CDR3 covers 16 residues. This CDR3 reads CASSQDMGNLYNEQFF. The CDR3 DNA follows: TGCGCCAGCAGCCAAGACATGGGGAACCTATACAATGAGCAGTTCTTC.

The genes are TRBV5-6 and TRBJ1-5, with unresolved D. V shed 0 bases and J shed 0 bases, with 10 bases lying between them. This CDR3 has 16 residues. Germline lookup yields CDR1 SGHDT and CDR2 YYEEEE. For the CDR3, the DNA is TGTGCCAGCAGCTTGGGTGGGCTTGATAGCAATCAGCCCCAGCATTTT. It is translated as CASSLGGLDSNQPQHF.

This clonotype was observed a few times. The genes are TRBV2 and TRBJ1-2; D might be TRBD1 (6 bases). This CDR3 has 12 residues. Germline V lookup: CDR1 SNHLY, CDR2 FYNNEI. The V end was cut by 6 bases, the J end by 3 bases, with 8 bases between. CDR3 region: CASSRTDYGYTF. Written as DNA, the CDR3 is TGTGCCAGCAGCCGGACAGACTATGGCTACACCTTC.

A few counts support this clonotype. The chain recombines TRBV2 with TRBJ1-3; no definite D call. V was cut by 4 bases and J by 0 bases, with 4 bases left in between. Germline values: CDR1 SNHLY, CDR2 FYNNEI. The CDR3 spans 13 residues. The CDR3 protein is CASSGSSGNTIYF. The CDR3 nucleotides are TGTGCCAGCAGTGGTAGCTCTGGAAACACCATATATTTT.

This clonotype appeared a few times. The CDR3 region is CASSLARQEGGNNEQFF. Written as DNA, the CDR3 is TGTGCCAGCAGTTTAGCCAGACAGGAGGGGGGAAACAATGAGCAGTTCTTC. The genes are TRBV27 and TRBJ2-1; TRBD1 or TRBD2 may be the D gene (6 bases each). The CDR3 sequence is 17 residues long. CDR1 and CDR2 from the germline V gene are MNHEY and SMNVEV (reference sequence). The germline V and J ends were trimmed by 2 bases and 5 bases, with 19 bases remaining between them.

This clonotype was seen ten or more times. The chain employs TRBV11-1 and TRBJ2-1, with TRBD2 as a possible D gene (6 bases). V lost 4 bases to trimming and J lost 7 bases, with 14 bases between them. The CDR3 length is 14 residues. CDR1 is SGHAT and CDR2 is FQDESV in the germline V gene (reference sequence). This CDR3 reads CASSSGGNRNEQFF. The CDR3 DNA is TGTGCCAGCAGCTCCGGGGGTAATCGGAATGAGCAGTTCTTC.

V is TRBV6-6 and J is TRBJ2-7; D is unresolved. V lost 3 bases and J 6 bases, leaving 15 bases between the germline ends. The length of the CDR3 is 14 residues. Germline CDR1 and CDR2: MNHNY and SVGAGI (reference sequence). CDR3 sequence: CASSYETLSGEQYF. CDR3 DNA: TGTGCCAGCAGTTATGAGACCCTATCGGGCGAGCAGTACTTC.

This clonotype was recorded a few times. The chain recombines TRBV13 with TRBJ1-5, with TRBD1 matching 7 bases. Looked up from germline, CDR1 is PRHDT and CDR2 is FYEKMQ (reference sequence). This CDR3 has 15 residues. J lost 7 bases, V lost 3 bases, and 9 bases had no gene match. The CDR3 coding sequence is TGTGCCAGCAGCTTGGGGGCAGGGGGGGACCAGCCCCAGCATTTT. Its translation: CASSLGAGGDQPQHF.

This sequence joins TRBV20-1 and TRBJ2-1; no definite D call. The CDR3 has 15 amino acids. From germline, CDR1 is DFQATT and CDR2 SNEGSKA (reference sequence). V was pared by 1 base and J by 7 bases, with 17 bases between. DNA for the CDR3: TGCAGTGCTAGAGGATGGGCGGCCGGTTTGAATGAGCAGTTCTTC. As protein: CSARGWAAGLNEQFF.

This clonotype came up a few times. The chain has TRBV6-2 or TRBV6-3 and TRBJ2-5; D may correspond to TRBD1 or TRBD2 (6 bases each). CDR1 is MNHEY and CDR2 is SVGEGT in the germline V gene. The CDR3 extends over 12 amino acids. Between the trimmed V and J ends, which lost 3 bases and 7 bases, there was a span of 9 bases. The CDR3 spells CASSYWGATQYF. In DNA form, the CDR3 reads TGTGCCAGCAGTTATTGGGGGGCGACCCAGTACTTC.

The chain couples TRBV7-2 to TRBJ2-3; D may be TRBD1 or TRBD2 (5 bases each). V was shortened by 0 bases and J by 2 bases, with 9 bases between the two germline ends. There are 15 residues in the CDR3. CDR1 is SGHTA and CDR2 is FQGNSA in the germline V gene. The CDR3 DNA is TGTGCCAGCAGCTTAGCGGGGGAGAACACAGATACGCAGTATTTT. This sequence encodes CASSLAGENTDTQYF.

This clonotype was found a few times. The chain recombines TRBV4-1 with TRBJ1-2; D gene unclear. The CDR3 is made up of 11 amino acids. Trimming removed 2 bases at V and 7 bases at J, with 5 bases between. CDR1 is MGHRA, CDR2 YSYEKL, per germline. The CDR3 DNA reads TGCGCCAGCAGCCAACGTGGTGGCTACACCTTC. Residues: CASSQRGGYTF.

This clonotype was seen only a few times. This chain connects TRBV6-2 or TRBV6-3 to TRBJ2-7; D gene uncertain. Per the germline V gene, CDR1 is MNHEY and CDR2 is SVGEGT. V lost 5 bases and J lost 4, with 12 bases in between. The CDR3 has 13 residues. CDR3: CASSQLRMYEQYF. The CDR3, as DNA: TGTGCCAGCAGTCAACTCAGGATGTACGAGCAGTACTTC.

This clonotype has just a few counts. The chain employs TRBV12-3 or TRBV12-4 and TRBJ1-2, with D possibly being TRBD1 (5 bases). Trimming took off 8 bases at V and 0 bases at J, with 10 bases between the two ends. This CDR3 region has 13 residues. CDR3 nucleotides: TGTGCCAGCCAGGGTCCTGCTAACTATGGCTACACCTTC. It specifies CASQGPANYGYTF.

This clonotype was seen repeatedly, ten times or more. This chain joins TRBV28 and TRBJ1-1; unclear D gene. The germline gives CDR1 MDHEN, CDR2 SYDVKM. V lost 5 bases, J lost 1 base, and 14 bases lay in between. CDR3 length equals 15 residues. The CDR3 spells CASSPRQTANTEAFF. The CDR3 DNA follows: TGTGCCAGCAGTCCCCGCCAGACGGCGAACACTGAAGCTTTCTTT.

This clonotype was counted only a few times. The chain combines TRBV6-5 with TRBJ2-1; TRBD1 matches at 9 bases. V was pared by 7 bases and J by 7 bases, with 8 bases of the junction left unmatched. The germline V gene encodes CDR1 MNHEY and CDR2 SVGAGI. CDR3 length: 14 amino acids. The CDR3 reads CASNSGQGWNEQFF. The DNA of the CDR3 is TGTGCCAGCAATTCCGGACAGGGGTGGAATGAGCAGTTCTTC.

This clonotype showed up just a few times. The V and J genes are TRBV11-2 and TRBJ1-3; D ambiguous. From germline, CDR1 is SGHAT and CDR2 FQNNGV. The CDR3 extends over 16 amino acids. Deletions cut 5 bases from V and 5 bases from J, with 19 bases between. CDR3 amino acids: CASSLSIGESRNTIYF. DNA of the CDR3: TGTGCCAGCAGCCTCTCCATCGGGGAGAGTAGAAACACCATATATTTT.